One and the same sample provided the 10 T cell receptor beta chains below, sequenced in a study of shared clonotypes between healthy human individuals. The table came from immunoSEQ multiplex PCR; TCRdb's copy has only in-frame clones and leaves some out. The sample contains roughly 640,000 clones, 97% of which appear only once. The source material was naive CD4+ T cells sorted from blood. Subset indicated: CD45RA+ positively selected. Receptor source: a woman in her thirties in good health.

V is TRBV14 and J is TRBJ1-1, with D possibly matching TRBD1 (6 bases). This CDR3 is 16 amino acids long. Trimming stripped 1 base from V and 6 bases from J, with 18 bases between. Germline values: CDR1 SGHDN, CDR2 FVKESK. DNA for the CDR3: TGTGCCAGCAGCCAAGTCGGGGGGCTGGAATTTGCTGAAGCTTTCTTT. Its protein is CASSQVGGLEFAEAFF.

The chain has TRBV2 and TRBJ2-5; D is undetermined. The CDR3 has 15 amino acids. Trimming took off 2 bases at V and 1 base at J, with 11 bases between the two ends. The germline gives CDR1 SNHLY, CDR2 FYNNEI. This chain's CDR3 is CASSETEAIQETQYF. The CDR3 nucleotides read TGTGCCAGCAGTGAAACTGAGGCGATCCAAGAGACCCAGTACTTC. The full variable domain, completed using reference TRBV2 and TRBJ2-5, is EPEVTQTPSHQVTQMGQEVILRCVPISNHLYFYWYRQILGQKVEFLVSFYNNEISEKSEIFDDQFSVERPDGSNFTLKIRSTKLEDSAMYFCASSETEAIQETQYFGPGTRLLVL.

V gene TRBV5-8 combines with J gene TRBJ1-6; D is undetermined. The CDR3 runs 12 residues. Deletions cut 6 bases from V and 6 bases from J, with 7 bases between. CDR1 SGHTS and CDR2 YDEGEE come from the germline V gene. In DNA, the CDR3 is TGTGCCAGCAAGTCTGGTAATTCACCCCTCCACTTT. Its translation: CASKSGNSPLHF. Filled out from reference TRBV5-8 and TRBJ1-6, the complete variable domain reads EAGVTQSPTHLIKTRGQQATLRCSPISGHTSVYWYQQALGLGLQFLLWYDEGEERNRGNFPPRFSGRQFPNYSSELNVNALELEDSALYLCASKSGNSPLHFGNGTRLTVT.

The chain combines TRBV19 with TRBJ2-5, with D uncertain. The CDR3 extends over 9 amino acids. CDR1 and CDR2 from the germline V gene are LNHDA and SQIVND (reference sequence). V lost 7 bases to trimming and J lost 6 bases, with 3 bases between them. The CDR3 DNA follows: TGTGCCAGTAAACAGACCCAGTACTTC. It yields the protein CASKQTQYF.

CDR3 DNA sequence: TGTGCCAGCAGCCTAGGGACTAGCGGGGTAGAGACCCAGTACTTC. It codes for CASSLGTSGVETQYF. The chain joins TRBV7-3 to TRBJ2-5; 13 positions match TRBD2. This CDR3 has 15 amino acids. The germline V gene has CDR1 SGHTA and CDR2 FQGTGA. V gave up 5 bases and J gave up 4 bases; unmatched junction bases: 4. Full variable domain (remainder filled in from reference TRBV7-3 and TRBJ2-5): GAGVSQTPSNKVTEKGKYVELRCDPISGHTALYWYRQSLGQGPEFLIYFQGTGAADDSGLPNDRFFAVRPEGSVSTLKIQRTERGDSAVYLCASSLGTSGVETQYFGPGTRLLVL.

This chain uses TRBV28 with TRBJ1-1; D is possibly TRBD1 (5 bases). CDR3 length: 17 residues. V lost 5 bases and J lost 4, with 23 bases in between. CDR1 and CDR2 from the germline V gene are MDHEN and SYDVKM. CDR3 residues: CASSRPPLRLGRTEAFF. As DNA, the CDR3 is TGTGCCAGCAGTCGTCCCCCCCTGAGGCTGGGGCGCACTGAAGCTTTCTTT.

The chain links TRBV18 to TRBJ2-5, with 14 nucleotides matching TRBD2. V lost 5 bases to trimming and J lost 7 bases; unmatched junction nucleotides: 3. CDR1 is KGHSH and CDR2 is LQKENI in the germline V gene. CDR3 size: 14 residues. This CDR3 reads CASSTTSGRGTQYF. DNA of the CDR3: TGTGCCAGCTCAACGACTAGCGGGAGGGGGACCCAGTACTTC.

The chain links TRBV19 to TRBJ1-5, with D uncertain. This CDR3 has 15 amino acids. V lost 3 bases and J lost 0, with 9 bases in between. Germline CDR1 is LNHDA and CDR2 is SQIVND (reference sequence). CDR3 nucleotides: TGTGCCAGTAGTATCCGGGGTAGTAGCAATCAGCCCCAGCATTTT. This translates into CASSIRGSSNQPQHF.

The rearrangement joins TRBV4-1 to TRBJ1-4, with 7 bases aligning to TRBD1. In germline, CDR1 is MGHRA, CDR2 YSYEKL. The junction had 8 bases not matched to a gene; V was cut back by 2 bases and J by 11 bases. The CDR3 is 14 residues long. The CDR3 DNA reads TGCGCCAGCAGCCAACGACAGGGTCTCGGGAAACTGTTTTTT. Its protein is CASSQRQGLGKLFF.

The CDR3 DNA reads as TGTGCCAGCAGTTTAAGGAGGGGGCACTACGAGCAGTACTTC. Encoded protein: CASSLRRGHYEQYF. The chain joins TRBV27 to TRBJ2-7; possible D gene TRBD1, 7 bases. CDR1 is MNHEY, CDR2 SMNVEV, per germline (reference sequence). Trimming took 2 bases from V and 3 from J, leaving 11 bases between them. This CDR3 spans 14 amino acids.